The source of this T cell receptor (beta chain) is a study of regulatory T cells in long-lasting Graves disease. General study points: TCR diversity was lower in persistent than newly diagnosed Graves' disease.

Ten or more counts support this clonotype. The antigen is undetermined. The authors built TCR beta libraries using iRepertoire HTBI primers and Arm-PCR of CDR3 regions. TCRdb re-called the multiplex PCR reads through MiXCR, storing one row per CDR3 protein. Here the sample spans about 290,000 distinct CDR3 sequences, 20% to 25% being singletons. Trimming took off 4 bases at V and 3 bases at J, with 18 bases between the two ends. This CDR3 spans 16 amino acids. Time point given: persistent/refractory GD, antithyroid drugs over 5 years with positive TRAb. Generation of the TCR library employed RNA extracted from PBMCs. EDTA tubes received about 9.2 milliliters of collected peripheral blood.

The material was peripheral blood mononuclear cells (PBMCs), obtained when the disease was refractory, from a patient treated with antithyroid drugs. The receptor was isolated from a female donor with Graves disease. The chain couples TRBV12-3 or TRBV12-4 to TRBJ2-5, with D perhaps matching TRBD1 (6 bases). In DNA, the CDR3 is TGTGCCAGCAGTTCACGAGGAGGACAGATAGAAGAGACCCAGTACTTC. Translated: CASSSRGGQIEETQYF.